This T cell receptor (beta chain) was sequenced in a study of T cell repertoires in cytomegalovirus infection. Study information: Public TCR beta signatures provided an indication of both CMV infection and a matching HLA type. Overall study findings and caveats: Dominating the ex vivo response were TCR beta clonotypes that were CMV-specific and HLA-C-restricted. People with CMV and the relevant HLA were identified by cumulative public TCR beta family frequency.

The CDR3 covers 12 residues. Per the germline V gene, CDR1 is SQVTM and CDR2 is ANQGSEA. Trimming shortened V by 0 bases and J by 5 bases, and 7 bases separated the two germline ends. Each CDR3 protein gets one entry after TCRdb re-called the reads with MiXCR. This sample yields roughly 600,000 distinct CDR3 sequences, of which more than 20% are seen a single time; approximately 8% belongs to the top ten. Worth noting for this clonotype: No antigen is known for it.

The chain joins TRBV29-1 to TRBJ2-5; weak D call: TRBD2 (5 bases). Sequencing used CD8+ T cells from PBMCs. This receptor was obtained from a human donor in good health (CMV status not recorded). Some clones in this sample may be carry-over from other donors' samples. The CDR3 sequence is CSVEEEVETQYF. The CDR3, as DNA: TGCAGCGTTGAAGAGGAGGTGGAGACCCAGTACTTC.